The 20 T cell receptor beta chains in this list originate from one sample, sequenced in a study of T cell responses to AZD1222 COVID-19 vaccine. Repertoires were generated with immunoSEQ multiplex PCR, while TCRdb's copy carries only in-frame clones and drops some. The table lists 100,000 to 150,000 clones, roughly 92% of them singletons, with about 1.1% in the top ten. Material: peripheral blood, obtained 28 days after the second AZD1222 dose. These receptors were collected from an adult who received the AZD1222 COVID-19 vaccine.

This rearrangement joins TRBV6-6 to TRBJ2-7; no clear D gene. Between the trimmed V and J ends, which lost 5 bases and 7 bases, there was a span of 9 bases. Germline V gene data show CDR1 as MNHNY and CDR2 as SVGAGI (reference sequence). The CDR3 sequence is 11 residues long. Here the CDR3 reads CASSTTEEQYF. CDR3 sequence (DNA): TGTGCCAGCAGTACGACTGAAGAGCAGTACTTC.

The V call is TRBV5-1, the J call TRBJ1-2, with a tentative D call TRBD1 (5 bases). Germline values: CDR1 SGHRS, CDR2 YFSETQ. The CDR3 contains 13 residues. V was pared by 0 bases and J by 8 bases, with 11 bases between. In nucleotides, the CDR3 is TGCGCCAGCAGCTTGGGGCAGGGCTTAGGCTACACCTTC. Protein product: CASSLGQGLGYTF.

V gene TRBV11-3 combines with J gene TRBJ1-1; D unresolved. There are 13 residues in the CDR3. Germline CDR1 reads SGHNT; CDR2 reads YENEEA. Trimming removed 8 bases from V and 5 bases from J, with 15 bases in between. CDR3 nucleotide sequence: TGTGCCAGCGTTACCGATCCCGGGACTGAAGCTTTCTTT. This translates into CASVTDPGTEAFF.

V is TRBV15 and J is TRBJ2-7; no clear D. V lost 0 bases and J 6 bases, leaving 12 bases between the germline ends. Germline V gives CDR1 LNHNV, CDR2 YYDKDF (reference sequence). The CDR3 has 14 residues. CDR3 sequence reads: CATSRDQVVGEQYF. For the CDR3, the DNA is TGTGCCACCAGCAGAGATCAGGTGGTAGGCGAGCAGTACTTC.

The chain recombines TRBV11-3 with TRBJ2-4, with 8 bases lining up with TRBD1. Germline loops: CDR1 SGHNT, CDR2 YENEEA. The CDR3 is made up of 15 amino acids. V lost 5 bases and J lost 3; bases outside the gene matches: 6. The CDR3 coding sequence is TGTGCCAGCAGCCCGAGGACAGGGTTCAAAAACATTCAGTACTTC. It codes for CASSPRTGFKNIQYF.

The J gene is TRBJ2-7, the V gene TRBV5-3; TRBD2 aligns across 8 bases. TRBV5-3 is placed among ORFs of uncertain function. V was pared by 6 bases and J by 2 bases, with 13 bases of the junction left unmatched. CDR3 size: 16 residues. CDR3 DNA: TGTGCCAGAACCCCACGGGGGGGCGGCTTAGCCTACGAGCAGTACTTC. Translated, it gives CARTPRGGGLAYEQYF.

The CDR3 loop is CAISEGGGGVETQYF. The CDR3 DNA reads TGTGCCATCAGTGAGGGGGGAGGAGGAGTGGAGACCCAGTACTTC. V is TRBV10-3 and J is TRBJ2-5; a possible D gene is TRBD2 (6 bases). The germline V and J ends were trimmed by 2 bases and 5 bases, with 15 bases remaining between them. Germline V gene lookup returns CDR1 ENHRY and CDR2 SYGVKD. The CDR3 consists of 15 residues.

This clone has a handful of counts. The chain carries TRBV30 and TRBJ1-6; a possible D gene is TRBD1 (6 bases). Trimming left V 2 bases short and J 11 bases short, with 13 bases between. Germline CDR1 GTSNPN, CDR2 SVGIG (reference sequence). There are 13 residues in the CDR3. CDR3 DNA: TGTGCCTGGAGTCCGGGGGGCGAGACACCCCTCCACTTT. Amino acids: CAWSPGGETPLHF. Complete variable domain (other parts from reference TRBV30 and TRBJ1-6): SQTIHQWPATLVQPVGSPLSLECTVEGTSNPNLYWYRQAAGRGLQLLFYSVGIGQISSEVPQNLSASRPQDRQFILSSKKLLLSDSGFYLCAWSPGGETPLHFGNGTRLTVT.

V gene TRBV20-1 combines with J gene TRBJ2-5; tentative D call: TRBD2 (5 bases). CDR1 is DFQATT and CDR2 is SNEGSKA in the germline V gene (reference sequence). The CDR3 totals 11 residues. V dropped 4 bases and J dropped 2 bases, with 5 bases sitting between them. The CDR3 sequence: CSATGQETQYF. CDR3 coding DNA: TGCAGTGCTACGGGGCAAGAGACCCAGTACTTC.

This rearrangement joins TRBV18 to TRBJ1-5, with 10 bases that match TRBD1. J gave up 5 bases and V 4 bases, and 2 bases lay outside the gene matches. The CDR3 loop spans 14 amino acids. Per germline, CDR1 KGHSH and CDR2 LQKENI. This CDR3 is CASSQGTGDQPQHF. The DNA for the CDR3 is TGTGCCAGCTCACAGGGGACAGGGGATCAGCCCCAGCATTTT.

This chain connects TRBV7-3 to TRBJ1-1; possibly TRBD1 for D (5 bases). Germline V CDR1 and CDR2: SGHTA, FQGTGA. Trimming took off 6 bases at V and 1 base at J, with 15 bases between the two ends. CDR3 size: 15 residues. Written as DNA, the CDR3 is TGTGCCAGCAGTTCGTTGGGGGTAGGGAACACTGAAGCTTTCTTT. It codes for CASSSLGVGNTEAFF.

This sequence joins TRBV27 and TRBJ1-4; D is undetermined. The V end was cut by 3 bases, the J end by 3 bases, with 5 bases between. The CDR3 runs 13 residues. The germline CDR1 and CDR2 sequences are MNHEY and SMNVEV (reference sequence). CDR3 amino acids: CASSFWANEKLFF. The CDR3 nucleotides read TGTGCCAGCAGTTTTTGGGCTAATGAAAAACTGTTTTTT.

This sequence joins TRBV28 and TRBJ2-1; the match to TRBD2 covers 9 bases. The V gene's germline CDR1 is MDHEN and CDR2 SYDVKM. The V segment lost 5 bases and the J segment 2 bases; nucleotides outside the gene matches: 1. CDR3 length: 14 residues. This CDR3 is CASSPSGAYNEQFF. CDR3 nucleotide sequence: TGTGCCAGCAGTCCTAGCGGGGCCTACAATGAGCAGTTCTTC.

The chain has TRBV10-3 and TRBJ2-7, with 8 bases that match TRBD1. The germline V gene encodes CDR1 ENHRY and CDR2 SYGVKD. This CDR3 has 14 amino acids. V gave up 7 bases and J gave up 2 bases; unmatched junction bases: 7. DNA of the CDR3: TGTGCCATCAATCGACAGGGGAGAACCTACGAGCAGTACTTC. Translated, it gives CAINRQGRTYEQYF.

The V and J genes are TRBV2 and TRBJ2-2; unclear D gene. CDR3 size: 15 residues. V was trimmed by 8 bases and J by 6 bases, leaving 19 bases between them. Germline CDR1 SNHLY, CDR2 FYNNEI. The CDR3 loop reads CASDLGTVPPGELFF. CDR3 DNA: TGTGCCAGCGACTTGGGTACAGTTCCCCCCGGGGAGCTGTTTTTT.

The gene calls are TRBV6-6 and TRBJ2-7, with D maybe TRBD2 (7 bases). Germline V gives CDR1 MNHNY, CDR2 SVGAGI (reference sequence). The CDR3 length is 14 residues. V was pared by 7 bases and J by 7 bases, with 20 bases between. DNA for the CDR3: TGTGCCAGCAATTCGGAGGGGGGGGACCGGGAGCAGTACTTC. Translation: CASNSEGGDREQYF.

The chain is built from TRBV7-2 and TRBJ2-3; 8 positions agree with TRBD2. The germline V gene has CDR1 SGHTA and CDR2 FQGNSA. J was trimmed by 1 base and V by 3 bases; bases with no gene match: 0. CDR3 length equals 14 residues. CDR3 sequence reads: CASSLTSGTDTQYF. In DNA form, the CDR3 reads TGTGCCAGCAGCTTGACTAGCGGCACAGATACGCAGTATTTT.

This clone was counted between two and nine times. V and J are TRBV6-2 or TRBV6-3 and TRBJ2-2; D is unclear. Germline loops: CDR1 MNHEY, CDR2 SVGEGT. The CDR3 spans 11 residues. Trimming pared 5 bases from V and 4 bases from J, leaving 2 bases between. DNA of the CDR3: TGTGCCAGCAGTAGCACCGGGGAGCTGTTTTTT. It yields the protein CASSSTGELFF.

The chain joins TRBV7-9 to TRBJ2-1; D is possibly TRBD2 (7 bases). Germline loops: CDR1 SEHNR, CDR2 FQNEAQ (reference sequence). Trimming cost V 5 bases and J 7 bases, with 30 bases left between them. This CDR3 has 19 residues. The CDR3 region is CASSARQAPGLPWANEQFF. In nucleotides, the CDR3 is TGTGCCAGCAGCGCTAGACAGGCCCCGGGACTACCATGGGCTAATGAGCAGTTCTTC.

The chain combines TRBV5-1 with TRBJ1-1; D uncertain. CDR3 size: 12 residues. Germline CDR1 is SGHRS and CDR2 is YFSETQ. The V end was cut by 0 bases, the J end by 11 bases, with 11 bases between. The CDR3 is CASSLGTSNAFF. In DNA, the CDR3 is TGCGCCAGCAGCTTGGGCACCAGTAACGCTTTCTTT.